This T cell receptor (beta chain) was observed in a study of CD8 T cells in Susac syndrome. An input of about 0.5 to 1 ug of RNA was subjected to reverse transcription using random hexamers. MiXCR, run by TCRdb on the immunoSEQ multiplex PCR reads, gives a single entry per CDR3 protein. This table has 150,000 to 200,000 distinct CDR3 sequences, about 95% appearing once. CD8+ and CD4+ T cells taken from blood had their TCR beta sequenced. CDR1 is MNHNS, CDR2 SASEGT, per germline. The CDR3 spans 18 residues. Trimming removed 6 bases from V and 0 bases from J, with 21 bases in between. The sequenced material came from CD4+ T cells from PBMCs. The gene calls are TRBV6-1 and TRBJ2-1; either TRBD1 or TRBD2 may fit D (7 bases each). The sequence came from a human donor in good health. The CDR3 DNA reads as TGTGCCAGCAGCCAAAGGGGGCTAGCGGACAGCTCCTACAATGAGCAGTTCTTC. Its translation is CASSQRGLADSSYNEQFF.